Listed here are 12 T cell receptor beta chains from one sample, sequenced in a study of control samples from healthy donors and cancer patients. Sequencing used immunoSEQ multiplex PCR; TCRdb keeps in-frame clones, though not all of them. The data show roughly 79,000 clones, with roughly 82% seen just once and about 15% held by the top ten. Sequencing used blood. The receptors shown here come from a man in his forties or fifties in good health.

V gene TRBV2 combines with J gene TRBJ2-2; 7 positions match TRBD2. This CDR3 is 14 amino acids long. Trimming cost V 6 bases and J 4 bases; bases outside gene matches: 5. Germline V gene sequence: CDR1 SNHLY, CDR2 FYNNEI. DNA of the CDR3: TGTGCCAGCAGGGAACTAGCGAGCACCGGGGAGCTGTTTTTT. It translates to CASRELASTGELFF.

The chain recombines TRBV10-3 with TRBJ2-5; weak D call: TRBD2 (6 bases). The CDR3 is made up of 14 amino acids. V lost 5 bases, J lost 3 bases, and 13 bases lay in between. Germline V CDR1 and CDR2: ENHRY, SYGVKD. In nucleotides, the CDR3 is TGTGCCATCAGTAGGGGAGGCAGCGAAGAGACCCAGTACTTC. Protein: CAISRGGSEETQYF.

V and J are TRBV5-1 and TRBJ2-7, with D possibly being TRBD2 (6 bases). V shed 5 bases and J shed 4 bases, with 13 bases lying between them. The CDR3 has 13 amino acids. Germline CDR1 and CDR2: SGHRS and YFSETQ. CDR3 bases: TGCGCCAGCAGGGGTAGCGGAACGTACGAGCAGTACTTC. As protein: CASRGSGTYEQYF.

This chain connects TRBV6-5 to TRBJ1-5, with D perhaps matching TRBD1 (6 bases). The germline V gene has CDR1 MNHEY and CDR2 SVGAGI. V was cut by 0 bases and J by 6 bases, with 9 bases left in between. The CDR3 is 14 amino acids. The CDR3 DNA sequence: TGTGCCAGCAGTTACTCAGGGGGAGGTCAGCCCCAGCATTTT. Amino acids: CASSYSGGGQPQHF.

The sample holds one count of this clone. One end of the junction fails to match germline, which may point to a read error. V gene TRBV11-2 combines with J gene TRBJ2-3; the match to TRBD2 covers 7 bases. There are 16 residues in the CDR3. Per the germline V gene, CDR1 is SGHAT and CDR2 is FQNNGV. The CDR3 DNA is TGTGCCGGCAGCCGTCCCTTCGCGGGAGGCACAGATACGCAGTATTTT. Its protein product is CAGSRPFAGGTDTQYF.

This chain uses TRBV5-1 with TRBJ1-4; D unclear. The CDR3 extends over 15 amino acids. V lost 0 bases and J 7 bases, leaving 13 bases between the germline ends. Germline lookup yields CDR1 SGHRS and CDR2 YFSETQ. The CDR3 here is CASSLAGSRAEKLFF. CDR3 DNA sequence: TGCGCCAGCAGCTTGGCCGGGTCCCGGGCTGAAAAACTGTTTTTT.

The DNA of the CDR3 is TGTGCCAGCACCCGGGACAGCAACTATGGCTACACCTTC. This codes for CASTRDSNYGYTF. This rearrangement joins TRBV9 to TRBJ1-2, with TRBD1 matching 7 bases. This CDR3 comprises 13 residues. The ends lost 6 bases at V and 2 bases at J; junction bases unmatched: 4. Germline V CDR1 and CDR2: SGDLS, YYNGEE.

The count of this clone is one. The rearrangement uses TRBV11-3 and TRBJ2-7, with D tentatively TRBD2 (6 bases). This CDR3 spans 14 amino acids. With 7 bases removed from V and 5 bases from J, the gap between germline ends came to 18 bases. The germline V gene has CDR1 SGHNT and CDR2 YENEEA. The CDR3 nucleotides read TGTGCCAGCACTACCGGGACTTATTACGACGAGCAGTACTTC. Amino acid sequence: CASTTGTYYDEQYF. Filled out from reference TRBV11-3 and TRBJ2-7, the complete variable domain reads EAGVVQSPRYKIIEKKQPVAFWCNPISGHNTLYWYLQNLGQGPELLIRYENEEAVDDSQLPKDRFSAERLKGVDSTLKIQPAELGDSAVYLCASTTGTYYDEQYFGPGTRLTVT.

The chain has TRBV19 and TRBJ2-3; D ambiguous. From germline, CDR1 is LNHDA and CDR2 SQIVND (reference sequence). The CDR3 spans 12 residues. The germline V and J ends were trimmed by 9 bases and 1 base, with 8 bases remaining between them. CDR3 nucleotide sequence: TGTGCCAGCGGAGAACGCACAGATACGCAGTATTTT. Translated, it gives CASGERTDTQYF. Looking up the rest from reference TRBV19 and TRBJ2-3 gives the full variable domain: DGGITQSPKYLFRKEGQNVTLSCEQNLNHDAMYWYRQDPGQGLRLIYYSQIVNDFQKGDIAEGYSVSREKKESFPLTVTSAQKNPTAFYLCASGERTDTQYFGPGTRLTVL.

The genes are TRBV27 and TRBJ2-2; 13 nucleotides match TRBD2. Germline CDR1 reads MNHEY; CDR2 reads SMNVEV (reference sequence). The CDR3 loop spans 15 amino acids. Germline trimming cut 6 bases from V and 6 bases from J; bases unmatched to any gene: 4. The CDR3 DNA follows: TGTGCCAGCAGGGCCGGACTAGCGGGAGCCGGGGAGCTGTTTTTT. As protein: CASRAGLAGAGELFF.

This chain uses TRBV3-1 (or the pseudogene TRBV3-2) with TRBJ1-2, with 8 bases fitting TRBD1. Germline CDR1 and CDR2: LGHDT and YNNKEL (reference sequence). There are 16 residues in the CDR3. Trimming cost V 5 bases and J 2 bases; bases outside gene matches: 10. CDR3 in amino acids: CASSSEYRGANYGYTF. Written as DNA, the CDR3 is TGTGCCAGCAGCTCCGAATACAGGGGGGCGAACTATGGCTACACCTTC.

The chain couples TRBV11-2 to TRBJ2-2; TRBD1 is a possible D gene (5 bases). This CDR3 comprises 16 residues. Trimming stripped 5 bases from V and 7 bases from J, with 20 bases between. Germline V gene sequence: CDR1 SGHAT, CDR2 FQNNGV. As DNA, the CDR3 is TGTGCCAGCAGCCAACTGGTAGGGGCCTACCTCGGGGAGCTGTTTTTT. This gives the protein CASSQLVGAYLGELFF.